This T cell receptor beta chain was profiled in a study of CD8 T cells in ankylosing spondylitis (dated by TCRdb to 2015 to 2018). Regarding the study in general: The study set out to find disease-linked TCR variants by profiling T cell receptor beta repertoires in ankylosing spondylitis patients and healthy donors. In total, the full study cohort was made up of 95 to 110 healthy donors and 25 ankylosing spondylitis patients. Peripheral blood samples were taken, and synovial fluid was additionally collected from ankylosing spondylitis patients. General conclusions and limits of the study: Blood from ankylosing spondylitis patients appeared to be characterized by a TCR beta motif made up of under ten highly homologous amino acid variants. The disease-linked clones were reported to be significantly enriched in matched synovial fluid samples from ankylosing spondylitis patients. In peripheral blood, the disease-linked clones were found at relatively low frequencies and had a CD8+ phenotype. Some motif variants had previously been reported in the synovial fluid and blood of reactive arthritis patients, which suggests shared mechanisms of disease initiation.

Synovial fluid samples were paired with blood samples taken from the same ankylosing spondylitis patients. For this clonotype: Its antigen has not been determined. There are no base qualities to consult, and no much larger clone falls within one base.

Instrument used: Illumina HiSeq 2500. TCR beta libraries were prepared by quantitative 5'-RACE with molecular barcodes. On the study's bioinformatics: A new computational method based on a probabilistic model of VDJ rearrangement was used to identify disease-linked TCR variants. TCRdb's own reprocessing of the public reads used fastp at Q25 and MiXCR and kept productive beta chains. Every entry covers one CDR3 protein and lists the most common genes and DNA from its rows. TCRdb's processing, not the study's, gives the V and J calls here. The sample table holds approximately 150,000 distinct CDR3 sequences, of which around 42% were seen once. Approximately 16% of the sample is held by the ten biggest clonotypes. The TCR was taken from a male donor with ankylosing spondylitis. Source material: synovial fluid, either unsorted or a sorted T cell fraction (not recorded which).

The DNA sequence reads TGCGCCAGCAGCTTGCTCGAGAACTACGAGCAGTACTTC. This sequence encodes CASSLLENYEQYF. The chain uses TRBV5-1 and TRBJ2-7; the D gene lacks a confident call. V and J are truncated by 1 base and 3 bases respectively, leaving an intervening sequence of 8 bases. From its cysteine to its phenylalanine, the CDR3 spans 13 amino acids. The sequence is cut down to CDR3 DNA, 39 bases in frame from base 1. Looking up the germline V gene yields CDR1 SGHRS and CDR2 YFSETQ.